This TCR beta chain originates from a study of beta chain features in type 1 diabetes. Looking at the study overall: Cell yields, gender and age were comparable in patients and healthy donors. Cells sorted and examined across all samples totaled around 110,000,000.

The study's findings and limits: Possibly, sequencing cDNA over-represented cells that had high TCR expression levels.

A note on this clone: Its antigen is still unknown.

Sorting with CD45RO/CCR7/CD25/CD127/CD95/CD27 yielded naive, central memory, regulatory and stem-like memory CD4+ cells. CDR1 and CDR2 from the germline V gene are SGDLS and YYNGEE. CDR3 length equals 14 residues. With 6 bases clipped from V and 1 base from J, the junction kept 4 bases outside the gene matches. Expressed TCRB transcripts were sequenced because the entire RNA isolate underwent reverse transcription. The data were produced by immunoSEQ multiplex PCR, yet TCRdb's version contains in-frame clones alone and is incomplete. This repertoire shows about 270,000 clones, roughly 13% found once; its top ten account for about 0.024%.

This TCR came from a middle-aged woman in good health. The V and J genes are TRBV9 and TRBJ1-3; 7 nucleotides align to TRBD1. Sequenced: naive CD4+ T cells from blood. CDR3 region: CASTQGGSGNTIYF. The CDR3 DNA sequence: TGTGCCAGCACCCAGGGGGGTTCTGGAAACACCATATATTTT.